The 7 T cell receptor beta chains below were found in one sample sequenced in a study of identical twins (dated by TCRdb to about 2016). The library was made by 5' RACE. The data were produced on an Illumina HiSeq 2000. TCRdb applied fastp at Q25 and MiXCR to the public reads, then kept only in-frame beta chains. All rows with the same CDR3 protein become a single entry with the most common DNA and genes. The sample yields around 240,000 distinct CDR3 sequences; about 10% were counted once. The top ten clones comprise more than 8% of the sample. The specimen was memory T cells sorted from blood. Sample cell subset or site, as interpreted from the label and publication: CD45RO+ enriched T cells. The receptors here all came from a man aged 45-60 years in good health.

Here the CDR3 DNA reads TGCAGTGGCGCCTACAATGAGCAGTTCTTC. This translates into CSGAYNEQFF. V and J are TRBV20-1 and TRBJ2-1, with unresolved D. Germline CDR1 is DFQATT and CDR2 is SNEGSKA (reference sequence). The CDR3 runs to 10 residues. V was cut by 7 bases and J by 2 bases, with 3 bases left in between.

The chain has TRBV9 and TRBJ2-7; D might be TRBD1 (6 bases). Trimming left V 0 bases short and J 5 bases short, with 15 bases between. This CDR3 spans 15 amino acids. In germline, CDR1 is SGDLS, CDR2 YYNGEE. CDR3 amino acids: CASSVEGERDHEQYF. DNA of the CDR3: TGTGCCAGCAGCGTAGAGGGGGAAAGGGACCACGAGCAGTACTTC.

This clonotype was seen ten or more times. V gene TRBV5-1 combines with J gene TRBJ2-3, with 10 bases lining up with TRBD1. Germline CDR1 SGHRS, CDR2 YFSETQ. The CDR3 sequence is 16 residues long. V lost 4 bases and J lost 1; bases outside the gene matches: 6. The CDR3 sequence is CASSVRQGARTDTQYF. The CDR3 coding sequence is TGCGCCAGCAGCGTAAGACAGGGGGCCCGCACAGATACGCAGTATTTT.

The V call is TRBV7-2, the J call TRBJ2-5; tentatively, D is TRBD1 or TRBD2 (6 bases each). The germline CDR1 and CDR2 sequences are SGHTA and FQGNSA. The CDR3 length is 15 residues. With 5 bases removed from V and 4 bases from J, the gap between germline ends came to 17 bases. CDR3 amino acids: CASSALRGLGETQYF. DNA for the CDR3: TGTGCCAGCAGCGCCCTCCGGGGGCTGGGAGAGACCCAGTACTTC.

This clonotype has a handful of counts. The CDR3 sequence is CASSLGSALLAKNIQYF. CDR3 bases: TGTGCCAGCAGCTTAGGTTCGGCATTGCTAGCCAAAAACATTCAGTACTTC. The chain combines TRBV7-2 with TRBJ2-4; D remains ambiguous. Germline CDR1 SGHTA, CDR2 FQGNSA. V lost 1 base, J lost 0 bases, and 13 bases lay in between. The CDR3 is 17 residues long.

This clonotype has a handful of counts. V usage is TRBV28 and J usage is TRBJ2-7; D remains unclear. Trimming took 3 bases from V and 5 from J, leaving 11 bases between them. Per the germline V gene, CDR1 is MDHEN and CDR2 is SYDVKM. The CDR3 runs to 13 residues. CDR3 protein: CASSLYGSDEQYF. CDR3 DNA: TGTGCCAGCAGTTTGTACGGGTCCGACGAGCAGTACTTC.

This clonotype was recorded many times. V is TRBV4-3 and J is TRBJ1-4, with 9 bases that match TRBD1. Germline V gives CDR1 LGHNA, CDR2 YSLEER. V trimming: 3 bases; J trimming: 8 bases; junction bases outside the gene matches: 13. The CDR3 has 17 residues. Here the CDR3 DNA reads TGCGCCAGCAGCCACGAATGGGCGCGGACAGGGGCCGAAAAACTGTTTTTT. As protein: CASSHEWARTGAEKLFF.